The clone carrying this T cell receptor beta chain was counted only a few times. These data originate in a study of blood T cell repertoires in COVID-19. Turning to the study itself: PBMCs, B-cell-depleted T cells, or T cells provided the cDNA or gDNA that made up the material.

The data were produced by immunoSEQ multiplex PCR, yet TCRdb's version contains in-frame clones alone and is incomplete. Of around 110,000 clones in the sample, about 87% are singletons; the top ten hold approximately 6.2%. Germline CDR1 and CDR2: LNHDA and SQIVND (reference sequence). This CDR3 spans 12 amino acids. V lost 4 bases and J 7 bases, leaving 10 bases between the germline ends. The chain recombines TRBV19 with TRBJ1-2; D is unresolved. Input material: peripheral blood. This sequence originates from a man between 45 and 60 years old with active or convalescent COVID-19. CDR3: CASSTDFSGYTF. As DNA, the CDR3 is TGTGCCAGTAGTACCGATTTTAGTGGCTACACCTTC.